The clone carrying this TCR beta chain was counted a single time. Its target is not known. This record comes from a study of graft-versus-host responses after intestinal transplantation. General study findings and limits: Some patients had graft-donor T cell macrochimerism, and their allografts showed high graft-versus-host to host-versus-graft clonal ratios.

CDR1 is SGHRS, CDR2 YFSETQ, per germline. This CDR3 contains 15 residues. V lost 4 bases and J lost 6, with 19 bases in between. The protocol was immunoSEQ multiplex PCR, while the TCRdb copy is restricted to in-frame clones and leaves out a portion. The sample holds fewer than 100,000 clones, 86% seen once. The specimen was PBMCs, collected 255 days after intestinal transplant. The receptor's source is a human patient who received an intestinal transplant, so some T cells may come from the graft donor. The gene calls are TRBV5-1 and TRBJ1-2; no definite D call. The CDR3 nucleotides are TGCGCCAGCAGCCCCGGTGGGAGGGTCCTTGATGGCTACACCTTC. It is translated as CASSPGGRVLDGYTF.